The clone carrying this T cell receptor beta chain came up once. The target antigen is unknown. This record belongs to a study of response to subunit inactivated influenza vaccine. V was shortened by 2 bases and J by 5 bases, with 12 bases between the two germline ends. Germline CDR1 reads KGHSH; CDR2 reads LQKENI. The CDR3 loop spans 14 amino acids. Overall study findings and caveats: There was a suggestion from the authors that each seasonal influenza vaccination recruits few new T cells.

TCRdb ran MiXCR on the RT-PCR reads and lists one entry per CDR3 protein. In the table there are hundreds of thousands of distinct CDR3 sequences, around 25% of which are singletons. Here the sequenced sample was CD4+ T cells sorted from PBMCs, taken 4 to 6 days after vaccination. The chain employs TRBV18 and TRBJ1-2; D might be TRBD1 (5 bases). This clonotype originated in a man aged 50-59 years who received an inactivated influenza vaccine. CDR3 sequence reads: CASSPSTVNYGYTF. CDR3 coding DNA: TGTGCCAGCTCACCATCGACAGTGAATTATGGCTACACCTTC.